This TCR beta chain derives from a study of shared clonotypes between healthy human individuals. Study background: With ages of 18 to 49, the donors were two women and three men.

Study-wide results and limits: Tissue TCR repertoires likely differ from these blood-only repertoires.

Turning to this clone: Its specificity is unknown.

The germline CDR1 and CDR2 sequences are MNHEY and SVGAGI. Trimming took off 2 bases at V and 6 bases at J, with 4 bases between the two ends. The CDR3 is made up of 12 amino acids. About 100 million PBMCs supplied genomic DNA for unsorted samples. Once extracted for a subset, genomic DNA was divided evenly among several immunoSEQ plates. Assay used: immunoSEQ multiplex PCR; TCRdb lists only in-frame clones, some missing. The sample shows approximately 470,000 clones, 70% to 80% of them seen only once. This chain joins TRBV6-5 and TRBJ2-2; D is ambiguous. The clonotype was recovered from a woman between 40 and 50 years old in good health. Some clones in this sample may be carry-over from other donors' samples. Sequenced material: PBMCs. The CDR3 is CASSYRPGELFF. The CDR3 bases are TGTGCCAGCAGTTACCGTCCCGGGGAGCTGTTTTTT.